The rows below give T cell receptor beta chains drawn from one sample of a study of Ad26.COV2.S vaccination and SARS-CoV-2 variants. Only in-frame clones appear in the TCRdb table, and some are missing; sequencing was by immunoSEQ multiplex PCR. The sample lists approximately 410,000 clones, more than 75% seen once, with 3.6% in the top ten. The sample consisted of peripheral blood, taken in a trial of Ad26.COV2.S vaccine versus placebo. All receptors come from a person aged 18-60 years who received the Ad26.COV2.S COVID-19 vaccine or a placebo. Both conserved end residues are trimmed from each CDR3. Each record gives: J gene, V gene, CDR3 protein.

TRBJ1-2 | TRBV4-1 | ASSHALQGPYGYT
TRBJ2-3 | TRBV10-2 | ASILTLSTGASVDTQY
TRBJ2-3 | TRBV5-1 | ASSSSGGAGDTQY
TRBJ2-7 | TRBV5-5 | ASSLAGELYEQY
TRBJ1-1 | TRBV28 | ASSPVPPEAF
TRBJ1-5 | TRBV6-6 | ASRGGVNQPQH
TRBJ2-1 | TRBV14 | ASSHDLANEQF
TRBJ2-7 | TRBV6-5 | ASSSRTDFSSYEQY
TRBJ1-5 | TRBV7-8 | ASSTPGGTSQPQH
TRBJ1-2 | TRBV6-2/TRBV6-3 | ASSYLGPAGSYGYT
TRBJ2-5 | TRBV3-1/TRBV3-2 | ASSQVAGGETQY
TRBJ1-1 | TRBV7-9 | ASDGNTEAF
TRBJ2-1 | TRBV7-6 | ASSLRRDSYNEQF
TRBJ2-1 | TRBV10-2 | ASSEFLV
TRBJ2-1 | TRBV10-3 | AISERAGNNEQF
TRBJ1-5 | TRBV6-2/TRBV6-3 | ASSSNPQGAQH
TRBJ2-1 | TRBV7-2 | ASSFTGEGNEQF
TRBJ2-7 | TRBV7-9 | ASSSPGPDSPAYEQY
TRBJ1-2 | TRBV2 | ASNPQTYGYT
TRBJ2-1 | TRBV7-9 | ASSPPGQVGEQF
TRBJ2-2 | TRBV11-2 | ASSSGVYTGELF
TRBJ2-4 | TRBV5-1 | ASSLGQANKNIQY
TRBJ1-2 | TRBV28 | ASTLLPGPGAILYDYT
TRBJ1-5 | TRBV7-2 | ASSLTGNQPQH
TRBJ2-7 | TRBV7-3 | ASSMGQGLSYEQY
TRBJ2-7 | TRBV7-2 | ASSLGIGTNYEQY
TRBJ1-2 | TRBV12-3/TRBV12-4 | ASSPDPNYGYT
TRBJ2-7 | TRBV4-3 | ASSQAGSGTHYEQY
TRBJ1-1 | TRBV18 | ASSPSGRDTEAF
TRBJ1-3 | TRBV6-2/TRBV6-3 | ASSYPGTGQRNTIY
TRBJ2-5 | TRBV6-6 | ASLRGLEETQY
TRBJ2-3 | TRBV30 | AWGPGGPTDTQY
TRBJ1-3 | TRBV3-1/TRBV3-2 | ASSQDPGVSGNTIY
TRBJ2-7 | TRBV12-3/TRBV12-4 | ASATGWVHEQY
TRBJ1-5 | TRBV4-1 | ASSQGPTGGVQPQH
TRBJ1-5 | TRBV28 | ASSSDRGVGQPQH
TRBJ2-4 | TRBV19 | ASSRTSGAFGAKNIQY
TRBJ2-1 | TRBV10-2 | ASSEVRGLALTGQF
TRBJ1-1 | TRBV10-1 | ASSESRGRSTEAF
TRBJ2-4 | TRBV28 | ASRAGGKNIQY
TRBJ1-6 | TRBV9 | ASSQMGGSGSPLH
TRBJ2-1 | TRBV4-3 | ASSQDSGPYNEQF
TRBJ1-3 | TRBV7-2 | ASSFSLSSGNTIY
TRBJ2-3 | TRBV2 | ASRTRGAQSTDTQY
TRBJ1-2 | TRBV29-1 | SGASGLGYT
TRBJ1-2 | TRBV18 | ASSPGGARGQYGYT
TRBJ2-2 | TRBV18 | ASSPAEGGTGELF
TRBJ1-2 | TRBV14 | ASSQDWDVHRGYGYT
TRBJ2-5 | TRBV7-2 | ASSVGLVRETQY
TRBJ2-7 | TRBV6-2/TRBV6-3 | ASSNRDRVPYEQY
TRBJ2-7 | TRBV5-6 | ASSALQGVDPYEQY
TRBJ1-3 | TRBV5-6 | ARTTRSSGNTIY
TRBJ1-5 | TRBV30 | AWSLGGNQPQH
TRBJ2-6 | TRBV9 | ASSVNRGAGANVLT